The 13 T cell receptor beta chains below were found in one sample sequenced in a study of beta chain features in type 1 diabetes. As every portion of the isolated RNA was reverse transcribed, the sequencing read expressed TCRB transcripts. Libraries were prepared by immunoSEQ multiplex PCR; TCRdb keeps only in-frame clonotypes and omits some of them. The data hold approximately 160,000 clones, with roughly 63% observed a single time. General study results and limits: Shorter TCRB CDR3s, moderately but significantly so, were found in Type 1 diabetes patients in all four CD4+ subsets.

The antigens for these receptors are not known. Sequenced input: naive CD4+ T cells from blood. The origin of the receptors is a man younger than 40 with type 1 diabetes.

The chain uses TRBV18 and TRBJ2-5; 8 nucleotides agree with TRBD1. Germline CDR1 KGHSH, CDR2 LQKENI. The CDR3 spans 16 residues. V was clipped by 3 bases and J by 4 bases; unmatched bases: 10. The CDR3 protein is CASSPPGRGLGETQYF. The CDR3 nucleotides read TGTGCCAGCTCACCCCCTGGCAGGGGGCTCGGAGAGACCCAGTACTTC.

CDR3 DNA: TGTGCCAGCCGCCATACGGGCCCAGAAGAGACCCAGTACTTC. Translated: CASRHTGPEETQYF. This chain joins TRBV7-9 and TRBJ2-5; D call uncertain. The CDR3 covers 14 residues. The V gene lost 8 bases and the J gene lost 3 bases, with 16 bases spanning the gap. CDR1 is SEHNR and CDR2 is FQNEAQ in the germline V gene (reference sequence). Full variable domain (missing parts from reference TRBV7-9 and TRBJ2-5): DTGVSQNPRHKITKRGQNVTFRCDPISEHNRLYWYRQTLGQGPEFLTYFQNEAQLEKSRLLSDRFSAERPKGSFSTLEIQRTEQGDSAMYLCASRHTGPEETQYFGPGTRLLVL.

This sequence joins TRBV11-2 and TRBJ2-7; D is unclear. The CDR3 contains 13 residues. V lost 5 bases to trimming and J lost 3 bases, with 11 bases between them. Germline V gives CDR1 SGHAT, CDR2 FQNNGV. The CDR3 here is CASSRGPLYEQYF. CDR3 in DNA: TGTGCCAGCAGCCGAGGACCTCTCTACGAGCAGTACTTC.

This clone was counted between two and nine times. V and J are TRBV30 and TRBJ2-3, with unresolved D. The CDR3 consists of 14 residues. CDR1 is GTSNPN and CDR2 is SVGIG in the germline V gene (reference sequence). V lost 0 bases to trimming and J lost 3 bases, with 10 bases between them. The CDR3 protein is CAWSVPRRTDTQYF. The CDR3 DNA reads TGTGCCTGGAGTGTACCGAGGAGAACAGATACGCAGTATTTT.

The V and J genes are TRBV15 and TRBJ2-1; TRBD1 aligns across 8 bases. The CDR3 runs to 15 residues. The V gene end was trimmed by 8 bases and the J gene end by 2 bases; junction bases not matched to a gene: 8. Germline CDR1 is LNHNV and CDR2 is YYDKDF (reference sequence). In nucleotides, the CDR3 is TGTGCCACCTCCCCAGACAGGGGAACCTACAATGAGCAGTTCTTC. Translation: CATSPDRGTYNEQFF.

The V and J genes are TRBV2 and TRBJ1-2; D remains unclear. The CDR3 is 12 residues long. Germline V gene data show CDR1 as SNHLY and CDR2 as FYNNEI. Trimming removed 7 bases at V and 5 bases at J, with 11 bases between. The CDR3 DNA is TGTGCCAGCACTAGCGCTGGTTATGGCTACACCTTC. Its translation: CASTSAGYGYTF.

The rearrangement joins TRBV9 to TRBJ2-3; possibly TRBD1 or TRBD2 for D (5 bases each). Deletions cut 3 bases from V and 1 base from J, with 18 bases between. The CDR3 is 17 amino acids. In germline, CDR1 is SGDLS, CDR2 YYNGEE. The CDR3 is CASSEERGEMGTDTQYF. The CDR3 DNA reads TGTGCCAGCAGCGAAGAAAGGGGAGAGATGGGCACAGATACGCAGTATTTT.

The rearrangement uses TRBV2 and TRBJ2-7, with D uncertain. Germline V CDR1 and CDR2: SNHLY, FYNNEI. The CDR3 is 12 amino acids. Between the trimmed V and J ends, which lost 6 bases and 3 bases, there was a span of 9 bases. The CDR3 region is CASRSDLYEQYF. DNA for the CDR3: TGTGCCAGCAGATCGGATCTCTACGAGCAGTACTTC.

Only a few counts were recorded for this clone. The chain couples TRBV7-2 to TRBJ2-5; unclear D gene. Germline V gives CDR1 SGHTA, CDR2 FQGNSA. V lost 6 bases, J lost 4 bases, and 15 bases lay in between. The CDR3 has 14 amino acids. The CDR3 is CASSFTYTLETQYF. The DNA for the CDR3 is TGTGCCAGCAGTTTTACATACACATTAGAGACCCAGTACTTC.

The J gene is TRBJ1-4, the V gene TRBV25-1; D remains unclear. The germline CDR1 and CDR2 sequences are MGHDK and SYGVNS. CDR3 length: 12 residues. Trimming pared 2 bases from V and 6 bases from J, leaving 4 bases between. CDR3 in amino acids: CASSEQYEKLFF. The CDR3 bases are TGTGCCAGCAGTGAACAGTATGAAAAACTGTTTTTT.

This clone was observed once. The chain has TRBV7-2 and TRBJ2-3; TRBD2 matches 10 bases. Germline CDR1 is SGHTA and CDR2 is FQGNSA. The CDR3 extends over 16 amino acids. Trimming cost V 1 base and J 4 bases; bases outside gene matches: 5. Here the CDR3 reads CASSLVIAGGSDTQYF. The CDR3 region has the DNA TGTGCCAGCAGCTTAGTTATAGCGGGGGGCTCAGATACGCAGTATTTT. The variable domain in full, with the rest retrieved from reference TRBV7-2 and TRBJ2-3, is GAGVSQSPSNKVTEKGKDVELRCDPISGHTALYWYRQSLGQGLEFLIYFQGNSAPDKSGLPSDRFSAERTGGSVSTLTIQRTQQEDSAVYLCASSLVIAGGSDTQYFGPGTRLTVL.

The chain couples TRBV2 to TRBJ1-4; D is unclear. The CDR3 runs 14 residues. V shed 4 bases and J shed 5 bases, with 11 bases lying between them. Germline V gives CDR1 SNHLY, CDR2 FYNNEI. In DNA, the CDR3 is TGTGCCAGCAGTGTCAAGACTACCAATGAAAAACTGTTTTTT. Residues: CASSVKTTNEKLFF.

This clone was observed a single time. The rearrangement links TRBV30 to TRBJ1-2, with a weak D call TRBD1 (6 bases). The V gene's germline CDR1 is GTSNPN and CDR2 SVGIG (reference sequence). V gave up 2 bases and J gave up 2 bases, with 21 bases separating them. This CDR3 has 17 residues. The CDR3 here is CAWSYPTGGRQNYGYTF. The CDR3 nucleotides read TGTGCCTGGAGTTACCCTACCGGGGGCAGGCAGAACTATGGCTACACCTTC. Variable domain in full (rest from reference TRBV30 and TRBJ1-2): SQTIHQWPATLVQPVGSPLSLECTVEGTSNPNLYWYRQAAGRGLQLLFYSVGIGQISSEVPQNLSASRPQDRQFILSSKKLLLSDSGFYLCAWSYPTGGRQNYGYTFGSGTRLTVV.